A selection of T cell receptor beta chains follows, all from one sample in a study of a mutant IDH1 vaccine in newly diagnosed glioma. Generated by immunoSEQ multiplex PCR, the TCRdb table keeps only in-frame clones and is missing some. The sample holds about 88,000 clones, roughly 82% seen once. Sequences were derived from PBMCs, sampled from a glioma patient treated with radiotherapy, temozolomide or both. The source is a man between 35 and 55 years old with glioma. Some clones in this sample may be carry-over from other donors' samples. CDR3s leave out the opening cysteine and the closing phenylalanine or tryptophan. D genes are given only for firm matches. Clone size is shown for a subset of rows, as once, few, many or a class of expanded clone.

>.|TRBJ1-2|TRBV6-1|.|14
ASSEDISVPNYGYT
>.|TRBJ2-1|TRBV4-1|.|12
ASRSGLLGNEQF
>once|TRBJ2-7|TRBV7-6|.|13
ASSLVGGAKNEQY
>.|TRBJ1-5|TRBV5-6|.|13
ASSLATAGNQPQH
>.|TRBJ2-7|TRBV14|.|13
ASSQDFGYTYEQY
>.|TRBJ2-3|TRBV2|TRBD1|16
ASSLPVGQGAQGDTQY
>.|TRBJ1-4|TRBV27|.|12
ASSFTGGFEKLF
>few|TRBJ1-5|TRBV27|.|10
ASSSFNQPQH
>.|TRBJ2-3|TRBV14|.|14
ASSQGAGHITDTQY
>.|TRBJ1-2|TRBV7-9|.|9
ASGTGHGYT
>.|TRBJ2-7|TRBV6-1|.|11
ASGYRVFYEQY
>.|TRBJ1-2|TRBV2|TRBD1|11
ASSEGQDYGYT
>few|TRBJ1-5|TRBV29-1|.|10
SVGGFNQPQH
>.|TRBJ1-1|TRBV29-1|.|14
SVEGGARDKGTEAF
>.|TRBJ1-2|TRBV4-2|TRBD1|15
ASSQDKGADRVYGYT
>.|TRBJ1-4|TRBV7-2|TRBD1|12
ASSKRTGGEKLF
>.|TRBJ1-2|TRBV10-3|.|14
AISTLEADLRYGYT
>.|TRBJ1-2|TRBV4-1|.|13
ASSQSQAANYGYT
>.|TRBJ2-7|TRBV30|.|11
AWANRAGQEQY
>.|TRBJ1-2|TRBV10-2|.|12
ASSDSTQWVGYT
>few|TRBJ1-2|TRBV29-1|.|10
SVEEQPYGYT
>.|TRBJ1-4|TRBV2|.|14
ASSELDTATNEKLF
>.|TRBJ2-7|TRBV30|.|11
AWIAGLAGEQY
>.|TRBJ1-2|TRBV6-5|TRBD1|11
ASRSTGGNGYT
>.|TRBJ2-5|TRBV4-1|.|15
ASSQAPSFDGQETQY
>.|TRBJ1-2|TRBV5-6|TRBD1|12
ASSSRTGYYGYT
>.|TRBJ1-2|TRBV5-6|.|14
ASSRLQDSPKYGYT
>.|TRBJ1-1|TRBV6-5|.|11
ASSYVRGREAF
>.|TRBJ1-1|TRBV30|TRBD1|12
AWSADRGAGEAF
>.|TRBJ1-1|TRBV5-1|.|13
ASSPGGGGTTEAF
>.|TRBJ1-6|TRBV7-8|.|13
ASSQGQANNSPLH
>.|TRBJ2-7|TRBV5-1|TRBD2|14
ASSMTSGGSSYEQY
>.|TRBJ2-1|TRBV5-4|TRBD2|13
ASSAGLAGLNEQF
>.|TRBJ2-2|TRBV25-1|.|9
ASSDTGELF
>.|TRBJ2-5|TRBV29-1|.|11
SVERDTRETQY
>.|TRBJ1-1|TRBV6-5|.|11
ASSYSPRTEAF
>.|TRBJ2-7|TRBV5-1|TRBD2|15
ASSDSGGAPNSYEQY
>.|TRBJ1-4|TRBV25-1|.|14
ASSDWPPGSGAKLF
>.|TRBJ1-6|TRBV6-6|TRBD1|11
ASRDRLGSPLH
>.|TRBJ1-1|TRBV6-5|TRBD1|12
ASSFNRGPFEAF
>.|TRBJ1-1|TRBV7-9|.|10
ASSPGGAEAF